The 19 T cell receptor beta chains below come from one sample, sequenced in a study of identifying expanded T cells in peripheral blood. TCRdb's table, derived via immunoSEQ multiplex PCR, lists solely in-frame clones and lacks some. In the table there are approximately 57,000 clones, approximately 89% of which are singletons. Sequencing was done on a sample of blood. These receptors came from a person between 18 and 75 years old in good health.

The chain carries TRBV6-5 and TRBJ2-5; 9 positions agree with TRBD2. CDR1 is MNHEY, CDR2 SVGAGI, per germline. With V trimmed by 0 bases and J by 8 bases, 4 bases remained unmatched. The CDR3 runs to 14 residues. The chain's CDR3 is CASSYSASGTTQYF. CDR3 coding DNA: TGTGCCAGCAGTTACTCAGCTAGCGGGACAACCCAGTACTTC.

J is TRBJ2-1 and V is TRBV7-2; 9 bases are shared with TRBD2. CDR3 length: 17 amino acids. CDR1 is SGHTA, CDR2 FQGNSA, per germline. The ends lost 4 bases at V and 1 base at J; junction bases unmatched: 8. CDR3 nucleotide sequence: TGTGCCAGCAGCTCAATTACTAGCGGGTGGTCCTACAATGAGCAGTTCTTC. Translated: CASSSITSGWSYNEQFF.

This sequence joins TRBV6-5 and TRBJ1-1; TRBD1 is a possible D gene (6 bases). V was shortened by 4 bases and J by 1 base, with 7 bases between the two germline ends. The CDR3 has 13 residues. Per the germline V gene, CDR1 is MNHEY and CDR2 is SVGAGI. The CDR3 spells CASSLGQNTEAFF. CDR3 in DNA: TGTGCCAGCAGTTTGGGACAGAACACTGAAGCTTTCTTT.

The rearrangement joins TRBV7-9 to TRBJ2-7; 12 bases line up with TRBD2. Losses at the gene ends were 5 bases for V and 7 bases for J; bases not matched to a gene: 18. Germline values: CDR1 SEHNR, CDR2 FQNEAQ (reference sequence). The CDR3 is 18 residues long. This CDR3 reads CASSRPYGLAGNTGEQYF. CDR3 coding DNA: TGTGCCAGCAGCCGACCCTATGGACTAGCGGGAAACACGGGGGAGCAGTACTTC.

The J gene is TRBJ2-5, the V gene TRBV19, with D maybe TRBD2 (6 bases). V lost 7 bases to trimming and J lost 5 bases, with 17 bases between them. The CDR3 has 14 amino acids. In germline, CDR1 is LNHDA, CDR2 SQIVND (reference sequence). CDR3 in DNA: TGTGCCAGTACCACCGGGGGTTATCGGGAGACCCAGTACTTC. Encoded protein: CASTTGGYRETQYF.

This chain joins TRBV7-8 and TRBJ2-5; D is undetermined. The V and J ends lost 2 bases and 1 base respectively, with 5 bases between them. CDR1 and CDR2 from the germline V gene are SGHVS and FQNEAQ. The CDR3 covers 13 residues. This CDR3 is CASSLQAQETQYF. The DNA of the CDR3 is TGTGCCAGCAGCTTACAGGCCCAAGAGACCCAGTACTTC.

J is TRBJ2-7 and V is TRBV29-1, with 9 bases matching TRBD1. The CDR3 sequence is 14 residues long. CDR1 SQVTM and CDR2 ANQGSEA come from the germline V gene. V was clipped by 3 bases and J by 8 bases; unmatched bases: 11. The CDR3 sequence is CSVDIDRGRRKQYF. The CDR3 nucleotides are TGCAGCGTTGACATTGACAGGGGGAGAAGGAAGCAGTACTTC.

The CDR3 coding sequence is TGTGCCAGCAGCTTGGGACAAGGGACATACGAGCAGTACTTC. This codes for CASSLGQGTYEQYF. This chain joins TRBV7-8 and TRBJ2-7; a possible D gene is TRBD1 (6 bases). This CDR3 is 14 amino acids long. V was trimmed by 3 bases and J by 4 bases, leaving 13 bases between them. The germline gives CDR1 SGHVS, CDR2 FQNEAQ.

V is TRBV9 and J is TRBJ2-6, with unresolved D. The CDR3 loop spans 14 amino acids. Germline V CDR1 and CDR2: SGDLS, YYNGEE. V shed 2 bases and J shed 0 bases, with 3 bases lying between them. The DNA of the CDR3 is TGTGCCAGCAGCGTTTACTCTGGGGCCAACGTCCTGACTTTC. This encodes CASSVYSGANVLTF.

The chain is built from TRBV7-2 and TRBJ2-4; 8 bases map to TRBD1. CDR3 size: 13 residues. CDR1 is SGHTA, CDR2 FQGNSA, per germline. Trimming at V came to 4 bases and at J to 9 bases, leaving 5 bases not matched to a gene. The CDR3 nucleotides are TGTGCCAGCAGCTCGGATGGACAGGGCATTCAGTACTTC. Translated, it gives CASSSDGQGIQYF.

This chain connects TRBV5-4 to TRBJ2-3; unclear D gene. CDR3 size: 16 residues. V shed 0 bases and J shed 1 base, with 12 bases lying between them. Germline V lookup: CDR1 SGHNT, CDR2 YYREEE (reference sequence). CDR3 bases: TGTGCCAGCAGCTTGGATCCCAGTGGGCGCACAGATACGCAGTATTTT. It specifies CASSLDPSGRTDTQYF.

This chain connects TRBV11-2 to TRBJ1-3; the D is unclear. CDR3 length: 12 residues. CDR1 is SGHAT and CDR2 is FQNNGV in the germline V gene. Trimming shortened V by 8 bases and J by 4 bases, and 9 bases separated the two germline ends. The CDR3 DNA is TGTGCCAGCCGGGGAGGGGGAAACACCATATATTTT. It is translated as CASRGGGNTIYF.

V usage is TRBV28 and J usage is TRBJ2-1; 9 bases are shared with TRBD2. Germline-derived CDR1 and CDR2 are MDHEN and SYDVKM. V dropped 3 bases and J dropped 10; count of bases not matched to a gene: 7. The CDR3 totals 14 residues. The DNA for the CDR3 is TGTGCCAGCAGTTTGACTAGCGGAGCTGGGGAGCAGTTCTTC. Translated, it gives CASSLTSGAGEQFF.

The rearrangement joins TRBV19 to TRBJ2-7, with 7 bases lining up with TRBD1. Germline lookup yields CDR1 LNHDA and CDR2 SQIVND (reference sequence). J lost 7 bases, V lost 5 bases, and 14 bases had no gene match. CDR3 size: 15 residues. CDR3 bases: TGTGCCAGTAGTGCCGGGACAGCAACCGGCGGGGAGCAGTACTTC. Its protein product is CASSAGTATGGEQYF.

The chain links TRBV7-8 to TRBJ2-7; a possible D gene is TRBD2 (5 bases). The CDR3 length is 14 residues. Looked up from germline, CDR1 is SGHVS and CDR2 is FQNEAQ. Trimming stripped 5 bases from V and 1 base from J, with 12 bases between. CDR3 DNA: TGTGCCAGCAGCCCCGACCGAGGGTCCTACGAGCAGTACTTC. This encodes CASSPDRGSYEQYF.

V gene TRBV27 combines with J gene TRBJ2-1, with a weak D call TRBD2 (5 bases). Germline CDR1 reads MNHEY; CDR2 reads SMNVEV (reference sequence). The CDR3 is made up of 15 amino acids. The V end was cut by 3 bases, the J end by 0 bases, with 9 bases between. The CDR3: CASSFGLPSYNEQFF. CDR3 coding DNA: TGTGCCAGCAGTTTTGGACTCCCCTCCTACAATGAGCAGTTCTTC.

V and J are TRBV19 and TRBJ1-2; 8 nucleotides align to TRBD1. Germline lookup yields CDR1 LNHDA and CDR2 SQIVND (reference sequence). The J segment lost 8 bases and the V segment lost 3 bases, leaving 2 bases of the junction unmatched. The CDR3 consists of 12 residues. Written as DNA, the CDR3 is TGTGCCAGTAGTATCACAGGGGGAGGCTACACCTTC. Translated: CASSITGGGYTF.

This clone has only a few counts. J is TRBJ1-6 and V is TRBV2; no firm D call. Trimming shortened V by 3 bases and J by 11 bases, and 14 bases separated the two germline ends. CDR3 length equals 14 residues. Looked up from germline, CDR1 is SNHLY and CDR2 is FYNNEI. The CDR3 reads CASSEEAGGTPLHF. The CDR3 bases are TGTGCCAGCAGTGAGGAAGCGGGCGGAACACCCCTCCACTTT.

This clone was observed a handful of times. The CDR3 DNA sequence: TGCGCCAGCAGCCAAGAGGACAGATTTAAAACAGATACGCAGTATTTT. This encodes CASSQEDRFKTDTQYF. The chain links TRBV4-3 to TRBJ2-3, with D possibly matching TRBD1 (6 bases). V dropped 0 bases and J dropped 3 bases, with 13 bases sitting between them. The CDR3 loop spans 16 amino acids. In germline, CDR1 is LGHNA, CDR2 YSLEER.